A selection of T cell receptor beta chains follows, all from one sample in a study of cytomegalovirus exposure and HLA in healthy donors. Repertoires were generated with immunoSEQ multiplex PCR, while TCRdb's copy carries only in-frame clones and drops some. The repertoire holds fewer than 250,000 clones, with roughly 89% as singletons. Sequencing was carried out using PBMCs. Receptor source: a man between 18 and 35 years old in good health and CMV-seronegative. CDR3s include the opening cysteine and the closing phenylalanine or tryptophan. D genes are given only for firm matches. The size field is filled for only some rows; it gives once, few, many or a size class.

d_call: -
j_call: TRBJ2-7
clone_size: -
v_call: TRBV19
cdr3_aa: CASSSLDSYEQYF

d_call: -
j_call: TRBJ1-3
clone_size: -
v_call: TRBV6-1
cdr3_aa: CASSEAHPGSGGRAIYF

d_call: TRBD2
j_call: TRBJ2-7
clone_size: -
v_call: TRBV7-9
cdr3_aa: CASSFVLAGNYEQYF

d_call: -
j_call: TRBJ2-5
clone_size: -
v_call: TRBV7-9
cdr3_aa: CASSPAVSETQYF

d_call: -
j_call: TRBJ1-1
clone_size: -
v_call: TRBV4-1
cdr3_aa: CASSRLDRVGTEAFF

d_call: TRBD1
j_call: TRBJ2-1
clone_size: -
v_call: TRBV9
cdr3_aa: CASSALRTGVYEQFF

d_call: TRBD1
j_call: TRBJ1-1
clone_size: -
v_call: TRBV7-8
cdr3_aa: CASSDGQGWTEAFF

d_call: -
j_call: TRBJ1-2
clone_size: -
v_call: TRBV7-2
cdr3_aa: CASSLGGRSYGYTF

d_call: TRBD2
j_call: TRBJ2-3
clone_size: few
v_call: TRBV4-1
cdr3_aa: CASSREAGGLLSTDTQYF

d_call: TRBD1
j_call: TRBJ1-2
clone_size: once
v_call: TRBV9
cdr3_aa: CASSAGTGLTVIGYTF

d_call: TRBD1
j_call: TRBJ2-7
clone_size: -
v_call: TRBV5-7
cdr3_aa: CASSLASDRGNYEQYF

d_call: -
j_call: TRBJ2-7
clone_size: -
v_call: TRBV5-1
cdr3_aa: CASSGAQTQYNTEQYF

d_call: -
j_call: TRBJ1-1
clone_size: -
v_call: TRBV19
cdr3_aa: CASMQTFMNTEAFF

d_call: TRBD2
j_call: TRBJ2-1
clone_size: -
v_call: TRBV4-3
cdr3_aa: CASSQTLAGVGEQFF

d_call: TRBD1
j_call: TRBJ1-5
clone_size: -
v_call: TRBV12-5
cdr3_aa: CASGGTGDQPQHF

d_call: TRBD1
j_call: TRBJ2-7
clone_size: few
v_call: TRBV10-2
cdr3_aa: CASSGGQGDEQYF

d_call: -
j_call: TRBJ2-3
clone_size: -
v_call: TRBV9
cdr3_aa: CASSVGLSDTDTQYF

d_call: TRBD1
j_call: TRBJ2-7
clone_size: once
v_call: TRBV11-2
cdr3_aa: CASSRDRVSEQYF

d_call: TRBD1
j_call: TRBJ1-4
clone_size: -
v_call: TRBV5-1
cdr3_aa: CASSSSPGTGSGEKLFF

d_call: TRBD2
j_call: TRBJ2-1
clone_size: -
v_call: TRBV4-3
cdr3_aa: CASSQGRVLAASYNEQFF

d_call: TRBD1
j_call: TRBJ1-6
clone_size: once
v_call: TRBV5-1
cdr3_aa: CASSLGQGDSPLHF

d_call: TRBD2
j_call: TRBJ2-3
clone_size: -
v_call: TRBV2
cdr3_aa: CGASRRGGRDTQYF

d_call: TRBD1
j_call: TRBJ1-5
clone_size: -
v_call: TRBV27
cdr3_aa: CASRMGTGSNQPQHF

d_call: -
j_call: TRBJ1-1
clone_size: -
v_call: TRBV7-3
cdr3_aa: CASSLVAGGEKTEAFF

d_call: -
j_call: TRBJ1-5
clone_size: few
v_call: TRBV7-2
cdr3_aa: CASSSKYQPQHF

d_call: TRBD2
j_call: TRBJ2-5
clone_size: -
v_call: TRBV9
cdr3_aa: CASSVATTAGVETQYF

d_call: TRBD1
j_call: TRBJ1-2
clone_size: -
v_call: TRBV19
cdr3_aa: CASSSGQEYRYGYTF

d_call: TRBD1
j_call: TRBJ1-2
clone_size: -
v_call: TRBV5-1
cdr3_aa: CASSARGGDSYGYTF

d_call: -
j_call: TRBJ1-1
clone_size: -
v_call: TRBV4-3
cdr3_aa: CASSQDLGGAEAFF

d_call: -
j_call: TRBJ1-4
clone_size: -
v_call: TRBV2
cdr3_aa: CASSLGGNEKLFF

d_call: -
j_call: TRBJ1-6
clone_size: -
v_call: TRBV7-9
cdr3_aa: CASSSQGPLNSPLHF

d_call: -
j_call: TRBJ2-1
clone_size: -
v_call: TRBV9
cdr3_aa: CASSVAGGQTRLSSYNEQFF

d_call: TRBD1
j_call: TRBJ2-7
clone_size: -
v_call: TRBV7-9
cdr3_aa: CASGQGSYEQYF

d_call: -
j_call: TRBJ2-6
clone_size: -
v_call: TRBV5-1
cdr3_aa: CASSLDRSGANVLTF

d_call: -
j_call: TRBJ2-5
clone_size: -
v_call: TRBV28
cdr3_aa: CASSASGGETQYF

d_call: -
j_call: TRBJ2-7
clone_size: -
v_call: TRBV7-8
cdr3_aa: CASSLARIYEQYF

d_call: -
j_call: TRBJ2-7
clone_size: few
v_call: TRBV27
cdr3_aa: CASSRYGTSYEQYF

d_call: TRBD1
j_call: TRBJ2-3
clone_size: -
v_call: TRBV10-1
cdr3_aa: CASRRTGPYF

d_call: TRBD1
j_call: TRBJ1-1
clone_size: -
v_call: TRBV6-6
cdr3_aa: CASSPGTGYTEAFF

d_call: TRBD1
j_call: TRBJ2-3
clone_size: few
v_call: TRBV28
cdr3_aa: CASSFGTVQYF

d_call: -
j_call: TRBJ2-3
clone_size: -
v_call: TRBV18
cdr3_aa: CASSRDLASDTQYF

d_call: -
j_call: TRBJ1-1
clone_size: few
v_call: TRBV28
cdr3_aa: CASTVLLETEAFF

d_call: -
j_call: TRBJ2-3
clone_size: -
v_call: TRBV25-1
cdr3_aa: CASSEYRDTQYF